This record looks at one TCR beta chain sequence and its context. Data came from immunoSEQ multiplex PCR; TCRdb stores just in-frame clones and leaves some out. The sample records some 150,000 clones, nearly 95% being singletons. Germline V gene sequence: CDR1 LNHDA, CDR2 SQIVND (reference sequence). The CDR3 is 14 amino acids. Trimming stripped 3 bases from V and 6 bases from J, with 11 bases between. This record belongs to a study of control samples from healthy donors and cancer patients. The V call is TRBV19, the J call TRBJ2-2; D is possibly TRBD1 or TRBD2 (5 bases each). The clonotype comes from a man between 50 and 59 years old in good health. Sequencing input: blood. The CDR3 DNA reads TGTGCCAGTAGTATGGACCGGGACGCCGGGGAGCTGTTTTTT. Its translation: CASSMDRDAGELFF.